This TCR beta chain was sequenced for a study of blood T cell repertoires in COVID-19. Study-wide background: COVID-19 samples, acute and convalescent, were from the United States, Italy and Spain.

As handled by the study authors: Estimation of nucleated cell counts relied on the amplification of reference gene primers. Some clones are missing from TCRdb's copy, which holds only in-frame ones; the method was immunoSEQ multiplex PCR. V and J calls and clone size are given by that table; D and trimming were obtained from the DNA. This table has over 80,000 clones, around 90% appearing once. V lost 2 bases and J lost 5; bases outside the gene matches: 6. The CDR3 runs 15 residues. Germline-derived CDR1 and CDR2 are LNHDA and SQIVND (reference sequence). This TCR was sampled from a man between 65 and 80 years old with acute or convalescent COVID-19. The J gene is TRBJ2-1, the V gene TRBV19, with TRBD2 matching over 7 bases. The sequencing sample was made of peripheral blood. Here the CDR3 DNA reads TGTGCCAGTAGTATAACAGCGGGGAATAACAATGAGCAGTTCTTC. Translation gives CASSITAGNNNEQFF.